These 27 T cell receptor beta chains came from one sample sequenced in a study of blood T cells in healthy people across ages. Through a sample-barcoded 5' primer and a J-beta primer mix, a second PCR was run for roughly 6 to 11 cycles. In TCRdb, the 5' RACE reads were re-called with MiXCR into one record per CDR3 protein. The sample yields 1.5 million to 2 million distinct CDR3 sequences, roughly 30% seen once. Sequences were obtained from blood. The receptors come from a woman aged 30 to 39 in good health.

This clonotype has more than one count but fewer than ten. The chain combines TRBV4-1 with TRBJ2-5; the match to TRBD2 covers 13 bases. The CDR3 has 15 amino acids. Trimming at V came to 4 bases and at J to 5 bases, leaving 4 bases not matched to a gene. Germline CDR1 reads MGHRA; CDR2 reads YSYEKL. The CDR3 loop reads CASSPVTSGRETQYF. CDR3 in DNA: TGCGCCAGCAGCCCAGTGACTAGCGGGAGGGAGACCCAGTACTTC.

The chain has TRBV20-1 and TRBJ1-6; a weak D match, TRBD1 (5 bases). Trimming shortened V by 6 bases and J by 8 bases, and 14 bases separated the two germline ends. The CDR3 consists of 13 residues. Germline V gives CDR1 DFQATT, CDR2 SNEGSKA (reference sequence). The CDR3 coding sequence is TGCAGTGCCAAAGGGGAACCCTATTCACCCCTCCACTTT. This sequence encodes CSAKGEPYSPLHF.

This rearrangement joins TRBV7-9 to TRBJ2-1, with a weak D call TRBD2 (5 bases). The V end was cut by 5 bases, the J end by 8 bases, with 19 bases between. Per germline, CDR1 SEHNR and CDR2 FQNEAQ (reference sequence). The length of the CDR3 is 15 residues. CDR3 amino acids: CASSPAGSGQDEQFF. The CDR3 bases are TGTGCCAGCAGCCCGGCGGGTTCCGGGCAGGATGAGCAGTTCTTC.

The genes are TRBV20-1 and TRBJ2-7; D may be TRBD1 (5 bases). With 3 bases removed from V and 4 bases from J, the gap between germline ends came to 16 bases. The CDR3 length is 14 residues. CDR1 is DFQATT and CDR2 is SNEGSKA in the germline V gene (reference sequence). This CDR3 reads CSARGQEAEYEQYF. The CDR3, as DNA: TGCAGTGCTAGGGGGCAAGAGGCCGAGTACGAGCAGTACTTC.

Turning to this clonotype: A single base separates this from a much larger clone, so it may be a read error. This chain links TRBV29-1 with TRBJ2-5, with 7 bases identical to TRBD1. The CDR3 covers 14 residues. Germline V CDR1 and CDR2: SQVTM, ANQGSEA. DNA for the CDR3: TGCAGCATTGAAGACCCAGGGGGACGGGAGACCCAGTACTTC. Its translation is CSIEDPGGRETQYF. Full variable domain (outside the CDR3, taken from reference TRBV29-1 and TRBJ2-5): SAVISQKPSRDICQRGTSLTIQCQVDSQVTMMFWYRQQPGQSLTLIATANQGSEATYESGFVIDKFPISRPNLTFSTLTVSNMSPEDSSIYLCSIEDPGGRETQYFGPGTRLLVL.

This clonotype was counted many times. This sequence joins TRBV28 and TRBJ2-7; possibly TRBD1 for D (7 bases). This CDR3 is 14 amino acids long. Trimming stripped 8 bases from V and 2 bases from J, with 16 bases between. Germline V lookup: CDR1 MDHEN, CDR2 SYDVKM. The CDR3: CASRETGLTYEQYF. As DNA, the CDR3 is TGTGCCAGCCGGGAGACAGGGCTTACCTACGAGCAGTACTTC.

With respect to this clonotype: One end of the junction does not line up with germline, which may come from a read error. V usage is TRBV14 and J usage is TRBJ2-7; TRBD1 matches at 7 bases. Germline V gene lookup returns CDR1 SGHDN and CDR2 FVKESK. The CDR3 runs to 13 residues. CDR3 amino acids: CTSPGTVFYEQYF. In DNA form, the CDR3 reads TGTACCAGCCCCGGGACAGTCTTCTACGAGCAGTACTTC.

This clonotype appeared a few times. J is TRBJ2-1 and V is TRBV9; TRBD1 matches 9 bases. The germline V gene encodes CDR1 SGDLS and CDR2 YYNGEE. V shed 3 bases and J 2 bases; nucleotides not matched to a gene: 3. The CDR3 sequence is 15 residues long. The CDR3 region is CASSAGQGTYNEQFF. The CDR3 DNA is TGTGCCAGCAGCGCGGGACAGGGTACCTACAATGAGCAGTTCTTC. Full variable domain (missing parts from reference TRBV9 and TRBJ2-1): DSGVTQTPKHLITATGQRVTLRCSPRSGDLSVYWYQQSLDQGLQFLIQYYNGEERAKGNILERFSAQQFPDLHSELNLSSLELGDSALYFCASSAGQGTYNEQFFGPGTRLTVL.

The CDR3 region has the DNA TGCAGTGCTAGGCCTAGAGGGGGGGTGACCGGGCGCGGTGGCTACACCTTC. It encodes CSARPRGGVTGRGGYTF. This sequence joins TRBV20-1 and TRBJ1-2; possibly TRBD1 for D (6 bases). Trimming left V 3 bases short and J 7 bases short, with 27 bases between. The length of the CDR3 is 17 residues. Germline-derived CDR1 and CDR2 are DFQATT and SNEGSKA (reference sequence).

This clonotype has just one count. V gene TRBV29-1 combines with J gene TRBJ1-1; D is unclear. Looked up from germline, CDR1 is SQVTM and CDR2 is ANQGSEA. The CDR3 covers 10 residues. Trimming shortened V by 7 bases and J by 7 bases, and 10 bases separated the two germline ends. CDR3 in amino acids: CSAFNSEAFF. The CDR3 bases are TGCAGCGCTTTTAATAGTGAAGCTTTCTTT.

V usage is TRBV20-1 and J usage is TRBJ2-1; 9 bases fit TRBD1. The germline V gene has CDR1 DFQATT and CDR2 SNEGSKA (reference sequence). This CDR3 has 15 residues. V gave up 6 bases and J gave up 5 bases; unmatched junction bases: 11. The CDR3 DNA reads as TGCAGTGCCGGATCCCGGGACAGGGCGAACAATGAGCAGTTCTTC. It is translated as CSAGSRDRANNEQFF.

This clonotype has a single count. The genes are TRBV10-3 and TRBJ2-1; TRBD2 matches at 9 bases. The CDR3 loop spans 14 amino acids. V was clipped by 8 bases and J by 5 bases; unmatched bases: 7. Looked up from germline, CDR1 is ENHRY and CDR2 is SYGVKD. The CDR3 here is CAIGAAGGNNEQFF. The CDR3 DNA is TGTGCCATCGGTGCAGCGGGGGGTAACAATGAGCAGTTCTTC.

A few counts support this clonotype. The chain is built from TRBV6-5 and TRBJ2-7; D possibly corresponds to TRBD1 (6 bases). V was shortened by 10 bases and J by 6 bases, with 19 bases between the two germline ends. Germline V gene sequence: CDR1 MNHEY, CDR2 SVGAGI. The CDR3 is 13 residues long. The CDR3 reads CAIRAGVDGEQYF. In DNA form, the CDR3 reads TGTGCCATCAGAGCAGGGGTTGATGGCGAGCAGTACTTC.

The chain employs TRBV12-3 or TRBV12-4 and TRBJ2-1; 10 positions match TRBD2. J gave up 4 bases and V 4 bases, and 13 bases lay outside the gene matches. The CDR3 length is 18 residues. The CDR3 DNA reads TGTGCCAGCAGTTCCACCTACCGCCTAGCGGGGGAGTACAATGAGCAGTTCTTC. Translated: CASSSTYRLAGEYNEQFF.

V gene TRBV5-4 combines with J gene TRBJ2-6, with D tentatively TRBD1 (5 bases). Trimming left V 4 bases short and J 7 bases short, with 9 bases between. The V gene's germline CDR1 is SGHNT and CDR2 YYREEE (reference sequence). The CDR3 contains 13 residues. DNA of the CDR3: TGTGCCAGCAGCCCCAGGGAAGCCAACGTCCTGACTTTC. Its translation: CASSPREANVLTF.

In this sample, this clonotype turned up many times. The chain joins TRBV27 to TRBJ2-5, with D hard to call. V lost 2 bases, J lost 4 bases, and 8 bases lay in between. The CDR3 length is 13 residues. In germline, CDR1 is MNHEY, CDR2 SMNVEV (reference sequence). The chain's CDR3 is CASSLGRLETQYF. For the CDR3, the DNA is TGTGCCAGCAGTTTAGGACGCCTAGAGACCCAGTACTTC.

This clonotype was detected ten times or more. At one end, the junction sequence differs from germline, possibly due to a read error. The gene calls are TRBV5-1 and TRBJ2-3; D unclear. In germline, CDR1 is SGHRS, CDR2 YFSETQ. There are 14 residues in the CDR3. CDR3 in amino acids: CASSLEDSTDTQYF. CDR3 nucleotide sequence: TGTGCCAGCAGCTTGGAAGATAGCACAGATACGCAGTATTTT.

The chain is built from TRBV4-2 and TRBJ1-4; 8 bases agree with TRBD1. J lost 6 bases, V lost 8 bases, and 11 bases had no gene match. This CDR3 comprises 15 residues. Germline assignment: CDR1 LGHNA and CDR2 YNFKEQ. CDR3 coding DNA: TGTGCCAGCGGCCGAACCTCGACAGGGGATGAAAAACTGTTTTTT. Translated, it gives CASGRTSTGDEKLFF.

Ten or more counts support this clonotype. V usage is TRBV12-3 or TRBV12-4 and J usage is TRBJ2-5, with TRBD1 matching 9 bases. This CDR3 region has 14 residues. J gave up 3 bases and V 5 bases, and 4 bases lay outside the gene matches. The CDR3 is CASSPGTGKETQYF. The DNA of the CDR3 is TGTGCCAGCAGTCCCGGGACAGGGAAAGAGACCCAGTACTTC.

At least ten counts were recorded for this clonotype. The V call is TRBV7-8, the J call TRBJ2-5, with D possibly TRBD2 on 5 matching bases. The J call may be faulty, since TRBJ2-3 better matches the DNA end. This CDR3 region has 12 residues. Germline assignment: CDR1 SGHVS and CDR2 FQNEAQ. The CDR3 reads CASSLVGGTQYF. CDR3 bases: TGTGCCAGCAGCTTAGTGGGCGGGACGCAGTATTTT.

A word on this clonotype: A read error is the likely source, as a far larger clone sits one nucleotide away. In nucleotides, the CDR3 is TGTGCCAGCAGCTTCAGGTACAATGAGGAGTTCTTC. It encodes CASSFRYNEEFF. This chain joins TRBV5-6 and TRBJ2-1; no reliable D call. The CDR3 is 12 amino acids. Germline V gene lookup returns CDR1 SGHDT and CDR2 YYEEEE. Full variable domain (outside the CDR3, taken from reference TRBV5-6 and TRBJ2-1): DAGVTQSPTHLIKTRGQQVTLRCSPKSGHDTVSWYQQALGQGPQFIFQYYEEEERQRGNFPDRFSGHQFPNYSSELNVNALLLGDSALYLCASSFRYNEEFFGPGTRLTVL.

For this clonotype: This may be a read error, as it is one base from a much larger clone. V and J are TRBV29-1 and TRBJ2-1, with D perhaps TRBD1 or TRBD2 (5 bases each). V was shortened by 6 bases and J by 4 bases, with 19 bases between the two germline ends. The CDR3 loop spans 15 amino acids. The germline V gene has CDR1 SQVTM and CDR2 ANQGSEA. The CDR3 DNA follows: TGCAGCGTGGGAACCGGGACCATCGCTTACAATGAGCAGTTCTTC. This codes for CSVGTGTIAYNEQFF.

The gene calls are TRBV12-3 or TRBV12-4 and TRBJ2-7; 11 bases line up with TRBD2. The CDR3 sequence is 16 residues long. Unmatched junction bases numbered 5, after V lost 2 bases and J lost 2 bases. DNA of the CDR3: TGTGCCAGCAGTTTAATAGCGGGGGGGGCCCCCTACGAGCAGTACTTC. It yields the protein CASSLIAGGAPYEQYF.

The J gene is TRBJ2-5, the V gene TRBV7-9; D might be TRBD2 (8 bases). V was trimmed by 7 bases and J by 2 bases, leaving 14 bases between them. CDR1 SEHNR and CDR2 FQNEAQ come from the germline V gene (reference sequence). This CDR3 spans 14 amino acids. For the CDR3, the DNA is TGTGCCAGCATCCGGGAGGGGGCTCAAGAGACCCAGTACTTC. As protein: CASIREGAQETQYF.

In regard to this clonotype: A junction boundary mismatches the germline segment, possibly from a read error. The J gene is TRBJ1-1, the V gene TRBV18, with D unresolved. The CDR3 spans 14 residues. CDR1 is KGHSH, CDR2 LQKENI, per germline. CDR3 sequence reads: CATSRGGSPTEAFF. The CDR3 nucleotides read TGTGCCACCTCACGGGGAGGGAGCCCCACTGAAGCTTTCTTT.

This rearrangement joins TRBV20-1 to TRBJ1-5; a weak D match, TRBD1 (6 bases). The ends were cut back, 3 bases at V and 0 bases at J, with 12 bases in the middle. Per the germline V gene, CDR1 is DFQATT and CDR2 is SNEGSKA (reference sequence). This CDR3 is 15 amino acids long. CDR3 nucleotides: TGCAGTGCTAGTTTCGGGACATATAGCAATCAGCCCCAGCATTTT. It specifies CSASFGTYSNQPQHF.

As concerns this clonotype: This clone may be a read error of a much larger clone one base away. The J gene is TRBJ1-2, the V gene TRBV12-3 or TRBV12-4, with a weak D call TRBD1 (5 bases). CDR3 length equals 11 residues. The CDR3 loop reads CVSSRQRSYTF. The CDR3 nucleotides are TGTGTCAGCAGCAGACAGCGAAGCTACACCTTC.